This TCR beta chain is drawn from a study of blood T cell repertoires in COVID-19 (dated by TCRdb to 2018 to 2020). About the study as a whole: The collaborator samples originated in the United States, Italy and Spain and spanned the acute and convalescent phases of COVID-19. The prospective study material was composed of cDNA or gDNA derived from T cells, B-cell-depleted T cells, or PBMCs. The dataset comprised deeply sampled blood TCRbeta repertoires from subjects exposed to, actively infected with, or recovered from COVID-19. The repertoires were made available in a free public database intended to serve as a resource for research on the immune response to SARS-CoV-2. Samples were obtained from the ongoing ImmuneRACE study (first 160 participants) and from 1,200 or so subjects provided by 6 global collaborators. Nearly every sample came with metadata listing a de-identified subject ID, COVID-19 status, age in years and sex. Where HLA class I and class II types were available, the types were taken from metadata supplied by the sample provider, not from assay-based typing. Findings and caveats that apply to the study as a whole: Clinical and demographic metadata were provided uncurated, with the amount varying by source and participant.

Whole blood was collected in K2EDTA tubes by collaborating institutions according to the institutions' own protocols. For TCRbeta analysis, collaborators shipped samples as frozen whole blood, isolated PBMCs, or DNA extracted from either of those sample types. The immunoSEQ Assay, a bias-controlled multiplex PCR, was used to amplify TCRbeta CDR3 regions from genomic DNA. In the authors' own workflow: Within the assay, amplification of reference gene primers was used to estimate how many nucleated cells each sample contained. To quantify the absolute abundance of each unique TCRbeta CDR3 rearrangement, sequence reads were collapsed and filtered. Productive Simpson clonality was computed per sample as the square root of Simpson's diversity index over productive rearrangements. Imported from immuneACCESS, the table was reduced by TCRdb to in-frame sequences with V and J called. These copies leave out some clones; in studies compared against another copy, an unresolved V gene accounts for under half, and the cause of the remainder is not known. V, J and clone size are those of that table, while D and trimming were read from the DNA. The sample includes fewer than 95,000 clones, with around 89% observed a single time. The biggest ten clones account for under 9.5% of the sample.

As concerns this clone: Its antigen is currently not known. The sample holds no much larger clone one base away, and base qualities are not on file.

V is shortened by 0 bases, J by 3 bases, and the region joining them spans 7 bases. Taken from cysteine to phenylalanine, the CDR3 has 14 residues. The kept DNA is CDR3 alone, 42 bases in frame from the first base. The germline V gene gives CDR1 as MGHRA and CDR2 as YSYEKL. The chain is assembled from TRBV4-1 and TRBJ2-3; a weak D assignment points to TRBD2 (5 bases agree). The receptor's source is a man aged 45-65 years with acute or convalescent COVID-19. Sequencing was performed on peripheral blood. The base sequence is TGCGCCAGCAGCCAAGATCGGGGAACAGATACGCAGTATTTT. It translates as CASSQDRGTDTQYF.